This T cell receptor beta chain was captured by sequencing in a study of blood T cell repertoires in COVID-19. Across the study: From the United States, Italy and Spain came samples of acute and convalescent COVID-19. T cells, B-cell-depleted T cells, or PBMCs supplied cDNA or gDNA.

Original processing methods: Estimates of nucleated cell counts were drawn from the amplification of reference gene primers. Produced via immunoSEQ multiplex PCR; TCRdb's table is partial and in-frame only. D and trimming were read from the DNA, whereas the V and J calls and clone size are those reported in that table. The table shows 200,000 to 250,000 clones, with approximately 82% occurring only once. Trimming shortened V by 5 bases and J by 1 base, and 13 bases separated the two germline ends. From germline, CDR1 is KGHDR and CDR2 SFDVKD. This CDR3 region has 15 residues. The TCR sequence derives from a man aged 50 or older with active or convalescent COVID-19. The chain links TRBV24-1 to TRBJ2-5; no firm D call. Material: peripheral blood. CDR3 DNA: TGTGCCACCAGTGCCCGCAGTTCCCCCCAAGAGACCCAGTACTTC. Its translation: CATSARSSPQETQYF.